This TCR beta chain was observed in a study of T cells after yellow fever vaccination. Study context: Low-cell-number fractions underwent preparation using SMART-Seq v4 Ultra Low Input.

Findings and limits, study-wide: Most clones from primary vaccination were detected again post-booster (about 95% CD4, about 88% CD8).

Turning to this clonotype: The antigen is unknown.

J gave up 9 bases and V 4 bases, and 6 bases lay outside the gene matches. CDR1 is SEHNR and CDR2 is FQNEAQ in the germline V gene (reference sequence). CDR3 length: 14 residues. The authors made TCR cDNA by 5'RACE template switching, adding a universal primer site and UMIs. TCRdb used MiXCR to reprocess the 5' RACE reads, holding one entry per CDR3 protein. Of approximately 300,000 distinct CDR3 sequences in the sample, around 6.8% were seen once. The chain has TRBV7-9 and TRBJ1-6, with 7 nucleotides matching TRBD1. The source is a man aged 18 to 29 who received the YFV17D yellow fever vaccine. Source: PBMCs, taken approximately 40 days after the first yellow fever vaccination. The CDR3 here is CASSSTGNASPLHF. CDR3 in DNA: TGTGCCAGCAGCTCGACAGGGAACGCTTCACCCCTCCACTTT.